The 27 T cell receptor beta chains presented below share a single source sample, sequenced in a study of cytomegalovirus exposure and HLA in healthy donors. Assay: immunoSEQ multiplex PCR; the TCRdb copy retains only in-frame clones and omits some. The sample has some 110,000 clones, 86% seen once. Sequencing was done on a sample of PBMCs. The origin of the receptors is a man between 18 and 35 years old in good health and CMV-seronegative.

The CDR3 region has the DNA TGTGCCAGCAGCGCCAGCGGGGGGGCCGATACGCAGTATTTT. This gives the protein CASSASGGADTQYF. V gene TRBV9 combines with J gene TRBJ2-3; 10 bases are a match to TRBD2. The CDR3 consists of 14 residues. The junction had 4 bases not matched to a gene; V was cut back by 3 bases and J by 6 bases. Per the germline V gene, CDR1 is SGDLS and CDR2 is YYNGEE.

This chain joins TRBV6-1 and TRBJ1-3; D is unclear. The CDR3 contains 16 residues. CDR1 is MNHNS, CDR2 SASEGT, per germline. Between the trimmed V and J ends, which lost 0 bases and 1 base, there was a span of 10 bases. The CDR3 protein is CASSEAGRTSGNTIYF. The CDR3 DNA reads as TGTGCCAGCAGTGAAGCTGGTAGGACTTCTGGAAACACCATATATTTT.

V is TRBV9 and J is TRBJ1-6, with a tentative D call TRBD1 (6 bases). Per the germline V gene, CDR1 is SGDLS and CDR2 is YYNGEE. The V and J ends lost 0 bases and 14 bases respectively, with 15 bases between them. The CDR3 has 14 amino acids. The CDR3 DNA follows: TGTGCCAGCAGCGTAGGGGACACCGGGCAGGCCCTCCACTTT. The encoded protein is CASSVGDTGQALHF. Combining the CDR3 with reference TRBV9 and TRBJ1-6 gives the whole variable domain DSGVTQTPKHLITATGQRVTLRCSPRSGDLSVYWYQQSLDQGLQFLIQYYNGEERAKGNILERFSAQQFPDLHSELNLSSLELGDSALYFCASSVGDTGQALHFGNGTRLTVT.

The chain employs TRBV6-1 and TRBJ1-1; the D is unclear. There are 13 residues in the CDR3. Trimming removed 7 bases from V and 3 bases from J, with 12 bases in between. Germline values: CDR1 MNHNS, CDR2 SASEGT. This chain's CDR3 is CASKRTPDTEAFF. Here the CDR3 DNA reads TGTGCCAGCAAGAGAACCCCGGACACTGAAGCTTTCTTT.

The gene calls are TRBV2 and TRBJ2-7; 14 nucleotides line up with TRBD2. Germline lookup yields CDR1 SNHLY and CDR2 FYNNEI. The V and J ends lost 5 bases and 3 bases, in that order; junction bases with no gene match: 3. The CDR3 is 15 residues long. The CDR3: CASSKGTSGSYEQYF. CDR3 in DNA: TGTGCCAGCAGTAAGGGGACTAGCGGGAGCTACGAGCAGTACTTC.

This chain links TRBV30 with TRBJ2-1, with D tentatively TRBD1 (5 bases). The CDR3 spans 12 residues. From germline, CDR1 is GTSNPN and CDR2 SVGIG (reference sequence). The chain's CDR3 is CALGEMGREQFF. DNA of the CDR3: TGTGCACTGGGCGAGATGGGGCGTGAGCAGTTCTTC.

The V gene is TRBV7-8, the J gene TRBJ2-7, with D unclear. There are 13 residues in the CDR3. V shed 2 bases and J shed 4 bases, with 9 bases lying between them. The germline V gene has CDR1 SGHVS and CDR2 FQNEAQ. The CDR3 DNA is TGTGCCAGCAGCTTAATTTCGGTATACGAGCAGTACTTC. Its protein is CASSLISVYEQYF. Looking up the rest from reference TRBV7-8 and TRBJ2-7 gives the full variable domain: GAGVSQSPRYKVAKRGQDVALRCDPISGHVSLFWYQQALGQGPEFLTYFQNEAQLDKSGLPSDRFFAERPEGSVSTLKIQRTQQEDSAVYLCASSLISVYEQYFGPGTRLTVT.

The chain couples TRBV15 to TRBJ1-5, with no clear D. The CDR3 runs 16 residues. V was shortened by 3 bases and J by 0 bases, with 12 bases between the two germline ends. Germline values: CDR1 LNHNV, CDR2 YYDKDF (reference sequence). The CDR3 spells CATSSGEQYSNQPQHF. CDR3 DNA sequence: TGTGCCACCAGCAGCGGGGAACAGTATAGCAATCAGCCCCAGCATTTT.

CDR3 residues: CASRLGGGIAGDPGELFF. CDR3 sequence (DNA): TGTGCCAGCAGACTTGGGGGCGGGATAGCGGGAGACCCCGGGGAGCTGTTTTTT. This chain joins TRBV25-1 and TRBJ2-2; TRBD2 aligns across 9 bases. The CDR3 spans 18 residues. The J segment lost 6 bases and the V segment lost 6 bases, leaving 17 bases of the junction unmatched. From germline, CDR1 is MGHDK and CDR2 SYGVNS.

The chain combines TRBV6-5 with TRBJ2-7; 7 nucleotides match TRBD2. The germline gives CDR1 MNHEY, CDR2 SVGAGI. V was pared by 2 bases and J by 2 bases, with 3 bases of the junction left unmatched. CDR3 size: 14 residues. The CDR3 DNA reads TGTGCCAGCAGTTACGTGAGCGGGGCCTACGAGCAGTACTTC. It encodes CASSYVSGAYEQYF.

This sequence joins TRBV30 and TRBJ1-1, with TRBD1 matching over 9 bases. CDR3 length: 14 residues. Germline CDR1 GTSNPN, CDR2 SVGIG (reference sequence). With V trimmed by 1 base and J by 7 bases, 7 bases remained unmatched. CDR3 DNA: TGTGCCTGGAGTGGCTCGGGACAGGGCCTTGAAGCTTTCTTT. As protein: CAWSGSGQGLEAFF.

In nucleotides, the CDR3 is TGCAGTGCTCAGGGTAACTATGGCTACACCTTC. Translated, it gives CSAQGNYGYTF. The gene calls are TRBV20-1 and TRBJ1-2, with a tentative D call TRBD1 (5 bases). This CDR3 contains 11 residues. Germline V CDR1 and CDR2: DFQATT, SNEGSKA (reference sequence). The V gene lost 5 bases and the J gene lost 1 base, with 5 bases spanning the gap.

J is TRBJ1-1 and V is TRBV27; 7 bases are a match to TRBD1. Germline V gene lookup returns CDR1 MNHEY and CDR2 SMNVEV (reference sequence). This CDR3 region has 16 residues. With V trimmed by 5 bases and J by 3 bases, 12 bases remained unmatched. The CDR3 sequence: CASSTNRGQGYTEAFF. The CDR3 bases are TGTGCCAGCAGTACAAACAGGGGTCAGGGGTACACTGAAGCTTTCTTT.

Only a few counts were recorded for this clone. This chain links TRBV7-6 with TRBJ1-5, with a tentative D call TRBD1 (6 bases). The CDR3 contains 15 residues. V lost 3 bases and J lost 7, with 16 bases in between. Germline CDR1 and CDR2: SGHVS and FNYEAQ. CDR3 DNA sequence: TGTGCCAGCAGCTTGGGCAGGGGATTAGGACAGCCCCAGCATTTT. This codes for CASSLGRGLGQPQHF.

This chain uses TRBV5-5 with TRBJ2-7, with D maybe TRBD2 (6 bases). The CDR3 spans 15 residues. Trimming shortened V by 1 base and J by 0 bases, and 11 bases separated the two germline ends. In germline, CDR1 is SGHKS, CDR2 YYEKEE (reference sequence). This CDR3 reads CASSLRLGGSYEQYF. The CDR3 nucleotides read TGTGCCAGCAGCTTGCGGCTGGGGGGCTCCTACGAGCAGTACTTC.

The chain employs TRBV5-1 and TRBJ1-1, with D possibly being TRBD1 (6 bases). The CDR3 is 14 residues long. Trimming took off 6 bases at V and 6 bases at J, with 18 bases between the two ends. Germline values: CDR1 SGHRS, CDR2 YFSETQ. Here the CDR3 reads CASTLSTGGSEAFF. For the CDR3, the DNA is TGCGCCAGCACTCTATCGACAGGCGGTTCTGAAGCTTTCTTT.

This clone appeared once. The CDR3 sequence is CAWSFPLPGTSGRETQYF. CDR3 coding DNA: TGTGCCTGGAGTTTTCCCCTCCCCGGGACTAGCGGGAGGGAGACCCAGTACTTC. The chain combines TRBV30 with TRBJ2-5; the match to TRBD2 covers 15 bases. Trimming at V came to 2 bases and at J to 5 bases, leaving 12 bases not matched to a gene. The CDR3 extends over 18 amino acids. Germline V lookup: CDR1 GTSNPN, CDR2 SVGIG (reference sequence).

CDR3 DNA sequence: TGCGCCAGCAGTGGGCTAGCGGGGCCGCAGGGTGAGCAGTTCTTC. Its protein is CASSGLAGPQGEQFF. This rearrangement joins TRBV5-1 to TRBJ2-1; 9 bases fit TRBD2. The CDR3 runs 15 residues. The germline V gene encodes CDR1 SGHRS and CDR2 YFSETQ. Losses at the gene ends were 5 bases for V and 9 bases for J; bases not matched to a gene: 12.

This chain connects TRBV5-1 to TRBJ2-7; no firm D call. Trimming took 2 bases from V and 3 from J, leaving 15 bases between them. CDR3 length equals 15 residues. Looked up from germline, CDR1 is SGHRS and CDR2 is YFSETQ. The CDR3 reads CASSFSSQPNYEQYF. The CDR3 DNA is TGCGCCAGCAGCTTCTCGAGCCAACCAAACTACGAGCAGTACTTC.

V and J are TRBV2 and TRBJ2-7; possible D gene TRBD2, 5 bases. Germline assignment: CDR1 SNHLY and CDR2 FYNNEI. Trimming took 1 base from V and 3 from J, leaving 10 bases between them. The length of the CDR3 is 14 residues. CDR3 sequence reads: CASSEGPGIYEQYF. For the CDR3, the DNA is TGTGCCAGCAGTGAAGGACCGGGAATCTACGAGCAGTACTTC.

The chain has TRBV30 and TRBJ2-5, with 7 bases lining up with TRBD2. Germline V gives CDR1 GTSNPN, CDR2 SVGIG (reference sequence). The trim removed 3 bases at V and 0 bases at J, leaving 7 bases unmatched. The CDR3 runs to 15 residues. CDR3 nucleotides: TGTGCCTGGAGGCGGGAGATGGCCTACCAAGAGACCCAGTACTTC. Translating gives CAWRREMAYQETQYF.

The genes are TRBV6-1 and TRBJ1-3, with 9 bases identical to TRBD1. V lost 10 bases to trimming and J lost 4 bases; unmatched junction nucleotides: 11. The V gene's germline CDR1 is MNHNS and CDR2 SASEGT. The CDR3 extends over 15 amino acids. The CDR3 here is CAISKQGAGGNTIYF. The CDR3 region has the DNA TGTGCCATTTCGAAACAGGGGGCGGGCGGAAACACCATATATTTT.

The chain joins TRBV5-6 to TRBJ2-7; TRBD2 aligns across 12 bases. Per the germline V gene, CDR1 is SGHDT and CDR2 is YYEEEE. The ends lost 4 bases at V and 2 bases at J; junction bases unmatched: 4. This CDR3 contains 15 residues. The CDR3 reads CASSRLAGGTYEQYF. The CDR3 nucleotides are TGTGCCAGCAGCCGGCTAGCGGGAGGGACCTACGAGCAGTACTTC.

This clone was recorded a few times. The chain is built from TRBV7-6 and TRBJ1-2; D not resolved. With 5 bases removed from V and 8 bases from J, the gap between germline ends came to 12 bases. Germline-derived CDR1 and CDR2 are SGHVS and FNYEAQ. This CDR3 comprises 12 residues. The CDR3 sequence: CASSRDGQGYTF. In DNA, the CDR3 is TGTGCCAGCAGCCGTGATGGGCAGGGCTACACCTTC.

This clone appeared a single time. V gene TRBV18 combines with J gene TRBJ2-7, with 9 bases aligning to TRBD1. The germline gives CDR1 KGHSH, CDR2 LQKENI. V was clipped by 5 bases and J by 6 bases; unmatched bases: 5. The CDR3 is made up of 13 amino acids. The CDR3 DNA follows: TGTGCCAGCTCAGCGGACAGGGGCTTCGAGCAGTACTTC. As protein: CASSADRGFEQYF.

The chain has TRBV2 and TRBJ2-7; 7 positions match TRBD2. The CDR3 has 15 amino acids. CDR1 SNHLY and CDR2 FYNNEI come from the germline V gene. V was pared by 5 bases and J by 2 bases, with 9 bases of the junction left unmatched. The CDR3 DNA is TGTGCCAGCAGTTCTAGGACTAGACTGGCCTACGAGCAGTACTTC. It translates to CASSSRTRLAYEQYF.

The gene calls are TRBV11-2 and TRBJ2-1; the match to TRBD2 covers 7 bases. The CDR3 contains 15 residues. Germline V gene data show CDR1 as SGHAT and CDR2 as FQNNGV. J was trimmed by 10 bases and V by 5 bases; bases with no gene match: 14. CDR3 in amino acids: CASSHGLAVSGEQFF. The CDR3 coding sequence is TGTGCCAGCAGCCACGGGCTAGCGGTGTCAGGGGAGCAGTTCTTC. Full variable domain (outside the CDR3, taken from reference TRBV11-2 and TRBJ2-1): EAGVAQSPRYKIIEKRQSVAFWCNPISGHATLYWYQQILGQGPKLLIQFQNNGVVDDSQLPKDRFSAERLKGVDSTLKIQPAKLEDSAVYLCASSHGLAVSGEQFFGPGTRLTVL.